The 32 T cell receptor beta chains below come from one sample, sequenced in a study of control samples from healthy donors and cancer patients. TCRdb keeps only in-frame clones here, not all; method: immunoSEQ multiplex PCR. Here the sample spans just under 75,000 clones, more than 75% being singletons. Input material: blood. These receptors were obtained from a woman between 50 and 59 years old in good health.

The chain combines TRBV10-3 with TRBJ2-7; TRBD2 might be the D (5 bases). CDR1 ENHRY and CDR2 SYGVKD come from the germline V gene. Trimming removed 6 bases at V and 0 bases at J, with 24 bases between. The CDR3 is made up of 18 amino acids. The CDR3 sequence is CAIRKAVSAGGLSYEQYF. The CDR3 DNA reads TGTGCCATCAGAAAGGCGGTCTCCGCGGGTGGTCTCTCCTACGAGCAGTACTTC.

The chain is built from TRBV13 and TRBJ2-3; D unresolved. In germline, CDR1 is PRHDT, CDR2 FYEKMQ (reference sequence). The V and J ends lost 1 base and 2 bases respectively, with 4 bases between them. The CDR3 is 13 amino acids. CDR3: CASSLDNTDTQYF. CDR3 DNA: TGTGCCAGCAGCTTAGACAACACAGATACGCAGTATTTT.

In DNA, the CDR3 is TGTGCCAGCAGTGCGACAGGGGGCTATGGCTACACCTTC. It is translated as CASSATGGYGYTF. This rearrangement joins TRBV2 to TRBJ1-2, with TRBD1 matching 9 bases. Germline trimming cut 4 bases from V and 4 bases from J; bases unmatched to any gene: 1. Germline V gives CDR1 SNHLY, CDR2 FYNNEI. The CDR3 contains 13 residues.

Only one count was recorded for this clone. The chain has TRBV2 and TRBJ2-2; D unresolved. From germline, CDR1 is SNHLY and CDR2 FYNNEI. This CDR3 has 16 amino acids. Trimming removed 1 base from V and 1 base from J, with 10 bases in between. Here the CDR3 DNA reads TGTGCCAGCAGTGAAGGGTGGCAAGAGAACACCGGGGAGCTGTTTTTT. Translating gives CASSEGWQENTGELFF.

CDR3 sequence reads: CAWTLASMTQYF. The DNA of the CDR3 is TGTGCCTGGACACTAGCGAGCATGACCCAGTACTTC. The V gene is TRBV30, the J gene TRBJ2-5, with 7 positions matching TRBD2. Germline lookup yields CDR1 GTSNPN and CDR2 SVGIG (reference sequence). The CDR3 extends over 12 amino acids. With 4 bases clipped from V and 7 bases from J, the junction kept 6 bases outside the gene matches. Variable domain in full (rest from reference TRBV30 and TRBJ2-5): SQTIHQWPATLVQPVGSPLSLECTVEGTSNPNLYWYRQAAGRGLQLLFYSVGIGQISSEVPQNLSASRPQDRQFILSSKKLLLSDSGFYLCAWTLASMTQYFGPGTRLLVL.

This clone was found a few times. The rearrangement joins TRBV5-1 to TRBJ2-7, with D hard to call. CDR1 and CDR2 (germline): SGHRS, YFSETQ. Trimming pared 0 bases from V and 1 base from J, leaving 5 bases between. The CDR3 length is 13 residues. CDR3 in DNA: TGCGCCAGCAGCTTGGTCTCGTCCTACGAGCAGTACTTC. Translated: CASSLVSSYEQYF.

V gene TRBV28 combines with J gene TRBJ2-3, with 10 bases matching TRBD2. Germline CDR1 and CDR2: MDHEN and SYDVKM. This CDR3 contains 15 residues. Trimming took 5 bases from V and 3 from J; bases not matched to a gene: 5. The CDR3 DNA follows: TGTGCCAGCAGTACAGGACTAGCGGTGACAGATACGCAGTATTTT. The encoded protein is CASSTGLAVTDTQYF.

This clone was observed a single time. The chain uses TRBV28 and TRBJ1-2; 9 nucleotides align to TRBD1. This CDR3 is 15 amino acids long. The trim removed 2 bases at V and 4 bases at J, leaving 5 bases unmatched. Germline CDR1 reads MDHEN; CDR2 reads SYDVKM. CDR3 sequence reads: CASSLRTGAGYGYTF. CDR3 nucleotide sequence: TGTGCCAGCAGTTTAAGGACAGGGGCGGGCTATGGCTACACCTTC.

The chain combines TRBV9 with TRBJ1-3; the match to TRBD1 covers 8 bases. V shed 5 bases and J 4 bases; nucleotides not matched to a gene: 8. Germline CDR1 is SGDLS and CDR2 is YYNGEE. The CDR3 is 15 residues long. The CDR3 reads CASRAGQGGGNTIYF. CDR3 coding DNA: TGTGCCAGCAGAGCCGGACAGGGAGGAGGAAACACCATATATTTT.

The rearrangement uses TRBV27 and TRBJ2-7, with 11 bases aligning to TRBD1. The V gene end was trimmed by 5 bases and the J gene end by 4 bases; junction bases not matched to a gene: 7. This CDR3 is built from 15 residues. CDR1 MNHEY and CDR2 SMNVEV come from the germline V gene (reference sequence). The CDR3 nucleotides read TGTGCCAGCAGTACGTACCGGGACAGGGGGTACGAGCAGTACTTC. Amino acid sequence: CASSTYRDRGYEQYF.

The gene calls are TRBV6-6 and TRBJ1-1, with TRBD1 matching 9 bases. Germline CDR1 and CDR2: MNHNY and SVGAGI (reference sequence). V shed 5 bases and J 10 bases; nucleotides not matched to a gene: 8. CDR3 length: 13 residues. The chain's CDR3 is CASSGPGQGPAFF. The CDR3 DNA is TGTGCCAGCAGTGGCCCGGGACAGGGCCCAGCTTTCTTT.

The V call is TRBV7-9, the J call TRBJ1-4; 10 bases agree with TRBD1. CDR3 size: 13 residues. V lost 6 bases, J lost 8 bases, and 3 bases stayed unmatched. Germline V gives CDR1 SEHNR, CDR2 FQNEAQ (reference sequence). CDR3 nucleotide sequence: TGTGCCAGCAGATTGGGACAGGGGGAAAAACTGTTTTTT. Its translation is CASRLGQGEKLFF. The variable domain in full, with the rest retrieved from reference TRBV7-9 and TRBJ1-4, is DTGVSQNPRHKITKRGQNVTFRCDPISEHNRLYWYRQTLGQGPEFLTYFQNEAQLEKSRLLSDRFSAERPKGSFSTLEIQRTEQGDSAMYLCASRLGQGEKLFFGSGTQLSVL.

DNA of the CDR3: TGTGCCAGCAAACACCCCGGAAGGGAGACCCAGTACTTC. Translated: CASKHPGRETQYF. The gene calls are TRBV28 and TRBJ2-5; D ambiguous. Germline V CDR1 and CDR2: MDHEN, SYDVKM. V was trimmed by 7 bases and J by 5 bases, leaving 14 bases between them. This CDR3 spans 13 amino acids. Supplemented by reference TRBV28 and TRBJ2-5, the full variable domain reads DVKVTQSSRYLVKRTGEKVFLECVQDMDHENMFWYRQDPGLGLRLIYFSYDVKMKEKGDIPEGYSVSREKKERFSLILESASTNQTSMYLCASKHPGRETQYFGPGTRLLVL.

This clone was recorded only once. The J gene is TRBJ2-4, the V gene TRBV5-4; 8 bases line up with TRBD2. The CDR3 extends over 14 amino acids. Trimming cost V 2 bases and J 6 bases; bases outside gene matches: 4. Per germline, CDR1 SGHNT and CDR2 YYREEE (reference sequence). The CDR3 nucleotides are TGTGCCAGCAGCTTAGCGGGAGCGGCAAACATTCAGTACTTC. It yields the protein CASSLAGAANIQYF.

This clone was detected only a few times. V is TRBV11-3 and J is TRBJ2-3; 10 bases line up with TRBD2. There are 16 residues in the CDR3. CDR1 SGHNT and CDR2 YENEEA come from the germline V gene. V gave up 1 base and J gave up 4 bases; unmatched junction bases: 5. CDR3 protein: CASSLGSSGSADTQYF. The CDR3 bases are TGTGCCAGCAGCTTAGGCTCTAGCGGGAGCGCAGATACGCAGTATTTT. Variable domain in full (rest from reference TRBV11-3 and TRBJ2-3): EAGVVQSPRYKIIEKKQPVAFWCNPISGHNTLYWYLQNLGQGPELLIRYENEEAVDDSQLPKDRFSAERLKGVDSTLKIQPAELGDSAVYLCASSLGSSGSADTQYFGPGTRLTVL.

CDR3 coding DNA: TGCGCCAGCAGACCCGAAAGCGTATCCTACAATGAGCAGTTCTTC. Translation: CASRPESVSYNEQFF. The chain carries TRBV5-1 and TRBJ2-1, with D hard to call. Germline values: CDR1 SGHRS, CDR2 YFSETQ. CDR3 length: 15 amino acids. V dropped 5 bases and J dropped 1 base, with 13 bases sitting between them.

The chain joins TRBV29-1 to TRBJ2-7; the D is unclear. V was trimmed by 7 bases and J by 2 bases, leaving 18 bases between them. Germline loops: CDR1 SQVTM, CDR2 ANQGSEA. The CDR3 has 14 residues. For the CDR3, the DNA is TGCAGCGCCCTAATTGGGGTCACAACCTACGAGCAGTACTTC. It yields the protein CSALIGVTTYEQYF.

V gene TRBV5-1 combines with J gene TRBJ1-6; 9 nucleotides align to TRBD1. Per germline, CDR1 SGHRS and CDR2 YFSETQ. The CDR3 runs 14 residues. With V trimmed by 6 bases and J by 10 bases, 8 bases remained unmatched. CDR3 DNA sequence: TGCGCCAGCACGCCGGACAGGGGTGGGTCACCCCTCCACTTT. This codes for CASTPDRGGSPLHF.

The chain has TRBV4-2 and TRBJ1-3; 7 bases map to TRBD1. Germline V lookup: CDR1 LGHNA, CDR2 YNFKEQ. V lost 5 bases and J lost 0; bases outside the gene matches: 7. This CDR3 contains 16 residues. Here the CDR3 reads CASSSQGFGSGNTIYF. CDR3 sequence (DNA): TGTGCCAGCAGCTCACAGGGGTTTGGCTCTGGAAACACCATATATTTT.

This chain connects TRBV27 to TRBJ2-3; 7 bases are shared with TRBD2. The CDR3 loop spans 14 amino acids. The V gene's germline CDR1 is MNHEY and CDR2 SMNVEV (reference sequence). Trimming cost V 7 bases and J 2 bases; bases outside gene matches: 6. This CDR3 reads CASTGGWLTDTQYF. Written as DNA, the CDR3 is TGTGCCAGCACGGGAGGCTGGCTCACAGATACGCAGTATTTT.

The chain couples TRBV12-5 to TRBJ1-1; D possibly corresponds to TRBD1 (5 bases). CDR1 is LGHNT, CDR2 FRNRAP, per germline. This CDR3 has 15 residues. V lost 6 bases and J 11 bases, leaving 25 bases between the germline ends. The chain's CDR3 is CASGTPSTVTLVAFF. The CDR3 DNA reads TGTGCTAGTGGAACACCTTCGACAGTAACGCTGGTTGCTTTCTTT.

V gene TRBV5-4 combines with J gene TRBJ1-2, with a weak D call TRBD1 (5 bases). Trimming stripped 1 base from V and 6 bases from J, with 10 bases between. The CDR3 extends over 13 amino acids. The germline V gene has CDR1 SGHNT and CDR2 YYREEE (reference sequence). CDR3 sequence: CASSLLSGDGYTF. The CDR3, as DNA: TGTGCCAGCAGCTTGCTTTCGGGGGATGGCTACACCTTC. Full variable domain (missing parts from reference TRBV5-4 and TRBJ1-2): ETGVTQSPTHLIKTRGQQVTLRCSSQSGHNTVSWYQQALGQGPQFIFQYYREEENGRGNFPPRFSGLQFPNYSSELNVNALELDDSALYLCASSLLSGDGYTFGSGTRLTVV.

The chain uses TRBV6-6 and TRBJ2-5; 14 bases agree with TRBD2. CDR1 is MNHNY, CDR2 SVGAGI, per germline (reference sequence). The CDR3 has 15 residues. V trimming: 8 bases; J trimming: 4 bases; junction bases outside the gene matches: 6. The CDR3 coding sequence is TGTGCCAGCTTCCCCGGACTAGCGGGAGGAGAGACCCAGTACTTC. It encodes CASFPGLAGGETQYF.

J is TRBJ1-6 and V is TRBV6-5; no clear D gene. V shed 7 bases and J shed 4 bases, with 8 bases lying between them. The CDR3 is 13 amino acids. CDR1 and CDR2 from the germline V gene are MNHEY and SVGAGI. The CDR3 DNA reads TGTGCCAGCAAAGGACTTTATAATTCACCCCTCCACTTT. Its translation is CASKGLYNSPLHF.

The V and J genes are TRBV10-3 and TRBJ1-3; no definite D call. CDR1 and CDR2 (germline): ENHRY, SYGVKD. The CDR3 extends over 15 amino acids. V dropped 3 bases and J dropped 0 bases, with 9 bases sitting between them. The CDR3 nucleotides are TGTGCCATCAGTGACCAGCAGGCCTCTGGAAACACCATATATTTT. Translation: CAISDQQASGNTIYF.

In DNA form, the CDR3 reads TGCGCCAGCAGCTTCCCCCTTGGACAGGGGGCCAACGAGCAGTACTTC. Residues: CASSFPLGQGANEQYF. The V and J genes are TRBV5-1 and TRBJ2-7; 11 positions agree with TRBD1. The CDR3 length is 16 residues. Germline CDR1 SGHRS, CDR2 YFSETQ. Trimming at V came to 2 bases and at J to 5 bases, leaving 9 bases not matched to a gene.

The chain combines TRBV25-1 with TRBJ2-2, with D perhaps matching TRBD2 (5 bases). CDR1 and CDR2 (germline): MGHDK, SYGVNS. With 5 bases removed from V and 7 bases from J, the gap between germline ends came to 20 bases. The CDR3 contains 16 residues. CDR3 sequence (DNA): TGTGCCAGCAGTCAACAAAGGCCCACTAGGAGCGGGGAGCTGTTTTTT. Translation gives CASSQQRPTRSGELFF. Looking up the rest from reference TRBV25-1 and TRBJ2-2 gives the full variable domain: EADIYQTPRYLVIGTGKKITLECSQTMGHDKMYWYQQDPGMELHLIHYSYGVNSTEKGDLSSESTVSRIRTEHFPLTLESARPSHTSQYLCASSQQRPTRSGELFFGEGSRLTVL.

The chain uses TRBV28 and TRBJ1-2; 9 bases match TRBD1. This CDR3 has 13 amino acids. V trimming: 6 bases; J trimming: 8 bases; junction bases outside the gene matches: 7. Germline V CDR1 and CDR2: MDHEN, SYDVKM. CDR3 DNA sequence: TGTGCCAGCAGGACCGACAGGGGGAGAGGCTACACCTTC. It specifies CASRTDRGRGYTF.

J is TRBJ2-7 and V is TRBV27; D ambiguous. This CDR3 has 14 amino acids. Germline V gene sequence: CDR1 MNHEY, CDR2 SMNVEV (reference sequence). V was shortened by 0 bases and J by 3 bases, with 9 bases between the two germline ends. The CDR3 here is CASSLSGRSYEQYF. The CDR3 DNA reads as TGTGCCAGCAGTTTATCGGGCAGAAGCTACGAGCAGTACTTC.

The chain joins TRBV28 to TRBJ1-1; 7 nucleotides align to TRBD1. The CDR3 loop spans 17 amino acids. The germline V gene encodes CDR1 MDHEN and CDR2 SYDVKM. J lost 1 base, V lost 0 bases, and 8 bases had no gene match. CDR3 DNA sequence: TGTGCCAGCAGTTTATGGAAGTTGGGACAGCCGAACACTGAAGCTTTCTTT. This gives the protein CASSLWKLGQPNTEAFF.

Here the CDR3 DNA reads TGCAGCGTTGAAACTCTCCGACGCACAGATACGCAGTATTTT. It translates to CSVETLRRTDTQYF. The rearrangement joins TRBV29-1 to TRBJ2-3, with D hard to call. V was trimmed by 2 bases and J by 1 base, leaving 10 bases between them. CDR1 is SQVTM, CDR2 ANQGSEA, per germline. This CDR3 contains 14 residues.

The gene calls are TRBV7-9 and TRBJ2-5, with D possibly TRBD2 on 5 matching bases. V lost 5 bases and J 5 bases, leaving 15 bases between the germline ends. This CDR3 contains 14 residues. Germline values: CDR1 SEHNR, CDR2 FQNEAQ (reference sequence). CDR3 nucleotide sequence: TGTGCCAGCAGCCCGGACGGAGCGGCGGAGACCCAGTACTTC. This translates into CASSPDGAAETQYF.